The present T cell receptor beta chain was sequenced within a study of T cells in Graves' hyperthyroidism and ophthalmopathy. Researchers took RNA transcripts and amplified the TCR beta CDR3 regions from them. First-round RT-PCR targeting the TCR CDR3 was performed with the HTBI primer set. TCRdb used MiXCR to reprocess the multiplex PCR reads, holding one entry per CDR3 protein. The sample carries a few hundred thousand distinct CDR3 sequences, 15% to 18% recorded once. This clonotype has only a few counts. This CDR3 spans 11 amino acids. Looked up from germline, CDR1 is DFQATT and CDR2 is SNEGSKA (reference sequence). V dropped 1 base and J dropped 8 bases, with 8 bases sitting between them.

The TCR originated in a woman aged 30 to 39 with Graves' hyperthyroidism. This chain links TRBV20-1 with TRBJ1-1; D might be TRBD1 (6 bases). The sequenced material came from blood. CDR3 region: CSARAQGEAFF. DNA for the CDR3: TGCAGTGCTAGAGCCCAGGGGGAAGCTTTCTTT.